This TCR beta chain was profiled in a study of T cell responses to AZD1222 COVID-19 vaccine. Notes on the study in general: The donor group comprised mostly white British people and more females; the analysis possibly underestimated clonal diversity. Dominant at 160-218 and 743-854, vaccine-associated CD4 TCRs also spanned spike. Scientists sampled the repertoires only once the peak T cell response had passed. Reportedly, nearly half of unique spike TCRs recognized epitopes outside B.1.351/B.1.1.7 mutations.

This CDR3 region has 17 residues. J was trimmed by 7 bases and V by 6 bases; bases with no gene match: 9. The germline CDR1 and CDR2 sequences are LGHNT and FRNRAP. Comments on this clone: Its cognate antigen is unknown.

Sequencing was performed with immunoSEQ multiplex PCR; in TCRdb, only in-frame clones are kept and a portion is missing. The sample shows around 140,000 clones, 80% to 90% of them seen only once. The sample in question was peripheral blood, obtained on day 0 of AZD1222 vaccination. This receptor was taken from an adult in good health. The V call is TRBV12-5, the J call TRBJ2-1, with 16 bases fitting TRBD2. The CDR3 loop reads CASGGTSGRALFNEQFF. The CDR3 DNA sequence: TGTGCTAGTGGCGGGACTAGCGGGAGGGCCTTGTTTAATGAGCAGTTCTTC.